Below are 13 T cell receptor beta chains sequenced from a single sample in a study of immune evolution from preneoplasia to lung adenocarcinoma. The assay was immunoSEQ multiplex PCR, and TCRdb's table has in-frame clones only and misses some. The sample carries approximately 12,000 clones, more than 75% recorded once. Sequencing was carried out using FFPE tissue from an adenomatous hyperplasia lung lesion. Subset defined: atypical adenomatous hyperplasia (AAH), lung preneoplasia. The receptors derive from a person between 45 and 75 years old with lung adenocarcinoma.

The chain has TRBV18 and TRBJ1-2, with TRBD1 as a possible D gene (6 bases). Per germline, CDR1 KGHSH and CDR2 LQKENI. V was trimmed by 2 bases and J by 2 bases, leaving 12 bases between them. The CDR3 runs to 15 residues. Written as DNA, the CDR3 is TGTGCCAGCTCACCAACCGGGACATTCAACTATGGCTACACCTTC. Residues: CASSPTGTFNYGYTF.

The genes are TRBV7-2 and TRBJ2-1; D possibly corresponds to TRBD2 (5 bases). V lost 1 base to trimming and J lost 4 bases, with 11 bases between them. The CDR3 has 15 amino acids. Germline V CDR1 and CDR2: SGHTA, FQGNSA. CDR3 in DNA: TGTGCCAGCAGCTTAGGACCCTCGGGATACAATGAGCAGTTCTTC. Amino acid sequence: CASSLGPSGYNEQFF.

The CDR3 region is CASSSSGTGADTQYF. The CDR3 DNA reads TGTGCCAGCAGCTCCTCCGGGACAGGGGCGGATACGCAGTATTTT. The gene calls are TRBV7-2 and TRBJ2-3; 10 bases map to TRBD1. The CDR3 sequence is 15 residues long. J gave up 6 bases and V 4 bases, and 7 bases lay outside the gene matches. Germline V gene data show CDR1 as SGHTA and CDR2 as FQGNSA.

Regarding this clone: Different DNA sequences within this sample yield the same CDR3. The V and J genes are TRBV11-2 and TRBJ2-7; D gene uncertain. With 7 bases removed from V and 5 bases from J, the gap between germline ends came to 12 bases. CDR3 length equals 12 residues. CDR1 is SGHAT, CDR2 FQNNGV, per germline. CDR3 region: CASTSVIHEQYF. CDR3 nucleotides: TGTGCCAGCACCTCGGTCATCCACGAGCAGTACTTC. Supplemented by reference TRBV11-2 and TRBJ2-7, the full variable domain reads EAGVAQSPRYKIIEKRQSVAFWCNPISGHATLYWYQQILGQGPKLLIQFQNNGVVDDSQLPKDRFSAERLKGVDSTLKIQPAKLEDSAVYLCASTSVIHEQYFGPGTRLTVT.

The CDR3 is CASSRDIYDDTEAFF. The CDR3 DNA reads as TGTGCCAGCAGCCGGGATATTTACGATGACACTGAAGCTTTCTTT. V usage is TRBV11-1 and J usage is TRBJ1-1, with D unclear. V was clipped by 5 bases and J by 3 bases, with 16 bases between them. This CDR3 region has 15 residues. Germline CDR1 and CDR2: SGHAT and FQDESV (reference sequence).

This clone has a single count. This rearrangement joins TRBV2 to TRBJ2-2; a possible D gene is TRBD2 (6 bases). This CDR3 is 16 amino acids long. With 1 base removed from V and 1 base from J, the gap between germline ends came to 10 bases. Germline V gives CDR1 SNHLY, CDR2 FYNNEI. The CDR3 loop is CASSEVTGVNTGELFF. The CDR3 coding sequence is TGTGCCAGCAGTGAAGTAACGGGAGTGAACACCGGGGAGCTGTTTTTT.

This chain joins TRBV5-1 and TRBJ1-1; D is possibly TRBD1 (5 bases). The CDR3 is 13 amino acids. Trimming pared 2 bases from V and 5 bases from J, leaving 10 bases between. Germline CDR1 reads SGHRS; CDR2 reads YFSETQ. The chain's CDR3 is CASSFGRETEAFF. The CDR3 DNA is TGCGCCAGCAGCTTCGGCAGGGAGACTGAAGCTTTCTTT.

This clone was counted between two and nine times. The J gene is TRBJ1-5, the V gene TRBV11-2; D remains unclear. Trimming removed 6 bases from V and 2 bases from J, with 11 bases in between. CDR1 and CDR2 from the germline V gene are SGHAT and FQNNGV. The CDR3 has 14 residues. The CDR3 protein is CASSSNVGNQPQHF. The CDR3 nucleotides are TGTGCCAGCAGTTCCAACGTTGGCAATCAGCCCCAGCATTTT. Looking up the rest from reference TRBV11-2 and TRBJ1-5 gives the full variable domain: EAGVAQSPRYKIIEKRQSVAFWCNPISGHATLYWYQQILGQGPKLLIQFQNNGVVDDSQLPKDRFSAERLKGVDSTLKIQPAKLEDSAVYLCASSSNVGNQPQHFGDGTRLSIL.

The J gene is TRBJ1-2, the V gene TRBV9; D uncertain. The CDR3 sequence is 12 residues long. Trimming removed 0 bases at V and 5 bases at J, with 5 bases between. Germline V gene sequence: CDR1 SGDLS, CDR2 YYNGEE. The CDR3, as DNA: TGTGCCAGCAGCGTAGTGTCGTATGGCTACACCTTC. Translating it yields CASSVVSYGYTF.

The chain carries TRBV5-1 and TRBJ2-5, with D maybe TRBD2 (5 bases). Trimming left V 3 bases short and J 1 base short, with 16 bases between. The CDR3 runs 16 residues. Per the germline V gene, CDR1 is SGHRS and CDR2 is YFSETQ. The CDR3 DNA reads TGCGCCAGCAGCTGGACTTCTCAGTCCCTCCAAGAGACCCAGTACTTC. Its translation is CASSWTSQSLQETQYF.

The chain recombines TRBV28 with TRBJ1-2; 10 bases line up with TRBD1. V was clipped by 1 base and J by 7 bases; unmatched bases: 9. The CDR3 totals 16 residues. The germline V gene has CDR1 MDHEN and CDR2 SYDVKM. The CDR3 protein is CASSLYAPGTGVGYTF. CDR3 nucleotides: TGTGCCAGCAGTTTATACGCGCCCGGGACAGGGGTTGGCTACACCTTC.

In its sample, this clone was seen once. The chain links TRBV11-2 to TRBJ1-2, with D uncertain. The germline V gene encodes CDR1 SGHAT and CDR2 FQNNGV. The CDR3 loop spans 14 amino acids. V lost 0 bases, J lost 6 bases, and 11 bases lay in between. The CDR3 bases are TGTGCCAGCAGCTTAGAAGGGTTCGGGCATGGCTACACCTTC. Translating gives CASSLEGFGHGYTF.

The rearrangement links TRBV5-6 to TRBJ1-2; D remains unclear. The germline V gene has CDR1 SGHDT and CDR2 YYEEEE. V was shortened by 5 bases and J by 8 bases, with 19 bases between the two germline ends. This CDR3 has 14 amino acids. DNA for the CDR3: TGTGCCAGCAGTCTCGAGGGTGCGGTCACGGGCTACACCTTC. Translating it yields CASSLEGAVTGYTF.